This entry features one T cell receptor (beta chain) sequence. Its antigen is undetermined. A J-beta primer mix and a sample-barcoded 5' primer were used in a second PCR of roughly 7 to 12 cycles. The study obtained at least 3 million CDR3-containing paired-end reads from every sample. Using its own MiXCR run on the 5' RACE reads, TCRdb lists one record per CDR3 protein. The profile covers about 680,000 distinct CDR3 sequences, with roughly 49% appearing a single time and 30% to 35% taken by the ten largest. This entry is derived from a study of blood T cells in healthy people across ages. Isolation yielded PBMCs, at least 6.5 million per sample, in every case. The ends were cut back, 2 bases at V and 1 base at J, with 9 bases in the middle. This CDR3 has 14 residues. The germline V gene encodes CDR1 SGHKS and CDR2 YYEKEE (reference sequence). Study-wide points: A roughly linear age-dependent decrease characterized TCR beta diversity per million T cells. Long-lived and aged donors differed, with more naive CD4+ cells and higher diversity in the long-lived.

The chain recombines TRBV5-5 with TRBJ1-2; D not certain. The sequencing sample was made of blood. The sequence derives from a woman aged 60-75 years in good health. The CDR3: CASSFQAGNYGYTF. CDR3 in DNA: TGTGCCAGCAGCTTTCAGGCGGGTAACTATGGCTACACCTTC.